These 25 T cell receptor beta chains came from one sample sequenced in a study of blood T cells in healthy people across ages. Together with a sample-barcoded 5' primer, a J-beta primer mix was included in a second PCR lasting roughly 6 to 12 cycles. TCRdb processed the 5' RACE reads anew with MiXCR; each CDR3 protein has one entry. The sample gives about 900,000 distinct CDR3 sequences, around 48% of which show up once; roughly 13% is in the top ten. What was sequenced was blood. The receptor set was obtained from a man aged 25-45 years in good health.

The J gene is TRBJ2-2, the V gene TRBV6-1, with TRBD2 matching over 7 bases. Germline V gene sequence: CDR1 MNHNS, CDR2 SASEGT. V shed 3 bases and J 5 bases; nucleotides not matched to a gene: 6. The CDR3 extends over 15 amino acids. The CDR3 sequence: CASSDGLGWTGELFF. DNA for the CDR3: TGTGCCAGCAGTGACGGACTAGGATGGACCGGGGAGCTGTTTTTT.

This chain links TRBV15 with TRBJ1-1, with TRBD1 matching over 7 bases. The CDR3 is 15 amino acids. CDR1 and CDR2 (germline): LNHNV, YYDKDF (reference sequence). The junction had 7 bases not matched to a gene; V was cut back by 5 bases and J by 1 base. CDR3 coding DNA: TGTGCCACCAGCCCTAGGGCAGGGGGGAACACTGAAGCTTTCTTT. Translating gives CATSPRAGGNTEAFF.

For this clonotype: A read error may explain this, as a much larger clone is one base away. The chain joins TRBV7-9 to TRBJ1-1; D remains ambiguous. The CDR3 has 14 residues. Trimming left V 5 bases short and J 0 bases short, with 10 bases between. The germline V gene encodes CDR1 SEHNR and CDR2 FQNEAQ (reference sequence). The CDR3, as DNA: TGTGCCAGCAGCCGAGAGGGAATGAACACTGAAGCTTTCTTT. Translated: CASSREGMNTEAFF.

The genes are TRBV28 and TRBJ2-7; a weak D match, TRBD2 (6 bases). The germline gives CDR1 MDHEN, CDR2 SYDVKM. The ends were cut back, 3 bases at V and 6 bases at J, with 12 bases in the middle. The CDR3 is 13 amino acids. The CDR3 is CASSFRGGIEQYF. Written as DNA, the CDR3 is TGTGCCAGCAGTTTTCGTGGGGGGATCGAGCAGTACTTC. Looking up the rest from reference TRBV28 and TRBJ2-7 gives the full variable domain: DVKVTQSSRYLVKRTGEKVFLECVQDMDHENMFWYRQDPGLGLRLIYFSYDVKMKEKGDIPEGYSVSREKKERFSLILESASTNQTSMYLCASSFRGGIEQYFGPGTRLTVT.

The chain has TRBV12-3 or TRBV12-4 and TRBJ2-4; no reliable D call. The DNA matches TRBJ2-7 better at its end, which makes the J call doubtful. This CDR3 spans 12 amino acids. CDR3 sequence reads: CASTSIPDEQYF. CDR3 nucleotide sequence: TGTGCCAGCACCTCCATCCCTGACGAGCAGTACTTC.

This clonotype was seen only a few times. V is TRBV29-1 and J is TRBJ1-2, with D possibly TRBD1 on 6 matching bases. The germline V gene has CDR1 SQVTM and CDR2 ANQGSEA. Between the trimmed V and J ends, which lost 7 bases and 10 bases, there was a span of 13 bases. The CDR3 extends over 10 amino acids. The CDR3 loop reads CSAYDRFYTF. The CDR3 DNA sequence: TGCAGCGCATACGACAGGTTCTACACCTTC. The variable domain in full, with the rest retrieved from reference TRBV29-1 and TRBJ1-2, is SAVISQKPSRDICQRGTSLTIQCQVDSQVTMMFWYRQQPGQSLTLIATANQGSEATYESGFVIDKFPISRPNLTFSTLTVSNMSPEDSSIYLCSAYDRFYTFGSGTRLTVV.

This clonotype was observed once. V usage is TRBV20-1 and J usage is TRBJ1-5, with a tentative D call TRBD1 (6 bases). This CDR3 has 14 amino acids. The V gene lost 6 bases and the J gene lost 1 base, with 13 bases spanning the gap. Germline-derived CDR1 and CDR2 are DFQATT and SNEGSKA (reference sequence). The CDR3 loop is CSADRGGSNQPQHF. CDR3 in DNA: TGCAGTGCGGATCGGGGGGGCAGCAATCAGCCCCAGCATTTT.

The J gene is TRBJ1-4, the V gene TRBV7-9; perhaps TRBD1 as D (5 bases). The germline V gene has CDR1 SEHNR and CDR2 FQNEAQ (reference sequence). V lost 5 bases to trimming and J lost 11 bases, with 24 bases between them. The CDR3 is 16 residues long. In nucleotides, the CDR3 is TGTGCCAGCAGCGCGCCGGGACTCGGGCCGTTAGTGAAACTGTTTTTT. This codes for CASSAPGLGPLVKLFF.

J is TRBJ2-3 and V is TRBV27; D is perhaps TRBD2 (5 bases). This CDR3 has 15 amino acids. V was shortened by 2 bases and J by 5 bases, with 14 bases between the two germline ends. Germline loops: CDR1 MNHEY, CDR2 SMNVEV (reference sequence). CDR3 bases: TGTGCCAGCAGTTTACGGATTACTCGGGGAGATACGCAGTATTTT. As protein: CASSLRITRGDTQYF.

The CDR3 reads CASSIAPGPGDIQYF. For the CDR3, the DNA is TGTGCCAGCAGCATAGCCCCGGGGCCGGGGGACATTCAGTACTTC. The V call is TRBV9, the J call TRBJ2-4, with D possibly TRBD2 on 6 matching bases. Germline lookup yields CDR1 SGDLS and CDR2 YYNGEE. The V end was cut by 4 bases, the J end by 8 bases, with 19 bases between. The CDR3 loop spans 15 amino acids.

This clonotype was counted only a few times. The chain has TRBV25-1 and TRBJ1-2; D is unclear. With 0 bases removed from V and 4 bases from J, the gap between germline ends came to 6 bases. This CDR3 comprises 13 residues. Germline V gives CDR1 MGHDK, CDR2 SYGVNS. The CDR3 loop reads CASSEYVSYGYTF. As DNA, the CDR3 is TGTGCCAGCAGTGAATATGTCAGCTATGGCTACACCTTC.

V is TRBV4-2 and J is TRBJ1-4; weak D call: TRBD1 (5 bases). Germline V CDR1 and CDR2: LGHNA, YNFKEQ. The CDR3 consists of 17 residues. The V end was cut by 0 bases, the J end by 6 bases, with 17 bases between. The CDR3 DNA is TGTGCCAGCAGCCAAGATCCCACGCAGGGTCCCTATGAAAAACTGTTTTTT. It translates to CASSQDPTQGPYEKLFF.

This clonotype occurred once. This rearrangement joins TRBV4-3 to TRBJ2-6, with D perhaps TRBD2 (5 bases). Trimming cost V 4 bases and J 0 bases, with 16 bases left between them. Germline V gene data show CDR1 as LGHNA and CDR2 as YSLEER. The CDR3 totals 18 residues. The CDR3 region has the DNA TGCGCCAGCAGCCTGAATGCGGGCCGAAGCTCTGGGGCCAACGTCCTGACTTTC. Translated: CASSLNAGRSSGANVLTF.

This clonotype occurred a few times. V and J are TRBV9 and TRBJ2-3; D gene unclear. The CDR3 totals 14 residues. Germline CDR1 reads SGDLS; CDR2 reads YYNGEE. Between the trimmed V and J ends, which lost 0 bases and 0 bases, there was a span of 5 bases. DNA for the CDR3: TGTGCCAGCAGCGTAGTTACGAGCACAGATACGCAGTATTTT. This translates into CASSVVTSTDTQYF.

This clonotype was observed a handful of times. The chain combines TRBV2 with TRBJ2-3; D not resolved. V dropped 2 bases and J dropped 0 bases, with 9 bases sitting between them. Looked up from germline, CDR1 is SNHLY and CDR2 is FYNNEI. The CDR3 has 15 amino acids. The CDR3 coding sequence is TGTGCCAGCAGTGAAAGAGCGTCTAGCACAGATACGCAGTATTTT. Protein sequence: CASSERASSTDTQYF.

The genes are TRBV3-1 and TRBJ2-2; D call uncertain. Trimming removed 10 bases at V and 0 bases at J, with 9 bases between. Germline V lookup: CDR1 LGHDT, CDR2 YNNKEL (reference sequence). The CDR3 totals 13 residues. This chain's CDR3 is CATHKANTGELFF. CDR3 nucleotide sequence: TGTGCCACCCATAAAGCGAACACCGGGGAGCTGTTTTTT.

The V call is TRBV14, the J call TRBJ2-3; D uncertain. V was clipped by 6 bases and J by 0 bases, with 7 bases between them. CDR1 is SGHDN and CDR2 is FVKESK in the germline V gene. There are 13 residues in the CDR3. Here the CDR3 DNA reads TGTGCCAGCAGGACCTCTAGCACAGATACGCAGTATTTT. This encodes CASRTSSTDTQYF.

This rearrangement joins TRBV5-1 to TRBJ2-7, with D possibly being TRBD1 (6 bases). Per the germline V gene, CDR1 is SGHRS and CDR2 is YFSETQ. CDR3 length: 13 residues. V lost 3 bases, J lost 0 bases, and 7 bases lay in between. The CDR3 is CASSWDTSYEQYF. The CDR3 nucleotides are TGCGCCAGCAGCTGGGACACCTCCTACGAGCAGTACTTC.

The V and J genes are TRBV29-1 and TRBJ2-1; D assignment may be TRBD1 or TRBD2 (5 bases each). Germline V gives CDR1 SQVTM, CDR2 ANQGSEA. This CDR3 spans 14 amino acids. Between the trimmed V and J ends, which lost 8 bases and 2 bases, there was a span of 16 bases. DNA for the CDR3: TGCAGCACTGTGGGGGACCATACCTACAATGAGCAGTTCTTC. It codes for CSTVGDHTYNEQFF.

The V call is TRBV27, the J call TRBJ2-1; 13 nucleotides line up with TRBD2. In germline, CDR1 is MNHEY, CDR2 SMNVEV (reference sequence). Unmatched junction bases numbered 6, after V lost 5 bases and J lost 8 bases. There are 15 residues in the CDR3. In nucleotides, the CDR3 is TGTGCCAGCAGTCTGACTAGCGGGGGGCCGTATGAGCAGTTCTTC. Protein sequence: CASSLTSGGPYEQFF.

This clonotype was counted between two and nine times. A much larger clone sits a single nucleotide away, making a read error possible. This chain connects TRBV20-1 to TRBJ2-1, with D perhaps TRBD2 (6 bases). The V end was cut by 0 bases, the J end by 0 bases, with 12 bases between. This CDR3 has 16 amino acids. The germline gives CDR1 DFQATT, CDR2 SNEGSKA (reference sequence). The CDR3 sequence is CSARDTGGNSYNEQFF. In DNA form, the CDR3 reads TGCAGTGCTAGAGACACCGGGGGTAACTCCTACAATGAGCAGTTCTTC.

Regarding this clonotype: A read error is possible here, since a much larger clone lies one base away. This chain joins TRBV20-1 and TRBJ2-5; 7 bases map to TRBD1. Germline V gives CDR1 DFQATT, CDR2 SNEGSKA (reference sequence). The CDR3 is 13 amino acids. DNA for the CDR3: TGCGGTGCGAAACGGACAGGCCAAGAGACCCAGTACTTC. It specifies CGAKRTGQETQYF.

This clonotype turned up a few times. The V call is TRBV5-1, the J call TRBJ2-2, with 12 bases matching TRBD2. The CDR3 contains 17 residues. Per germline, CDR1 SGHRS and CDR2 YFSETQ. J gave up 2 bases and V 3 bases, and 5 bases lay outside the gene matches. The DNA for the CDR3 is TGCGCCAGCAGCTCGTCTAGCGGGGGGGGCAACACCGGGGAGCTGTTTTTT. This codes for CASSSSSGGGNTGELFF.

This clonotype came up a few times. The genes are TRBV7-9 and TRBJ2-1; 7 nucleotides match TRBD2. CDR3 length equals 15 residues. Germline CDR1 reads SEHNR; CDR2 reads FQNEAQ (reference sequence). Trimming at V came to 1 base and at J to 8 bases, leaving 8 bases not matched to a gene. CDR3 in amino acids: CASSLDGGGTDEQFF. The CDR3 nucleotides read TGTGCCAGCAGCTTAGACGGCGGGGGAACCGATGAGCAGTTCTTC.

This chain joins TRBV20-1 and TRBJ1-2; possibly TRBD1 for D (5 bases). The germline V and J ends were trimmed by 6 bases and 5 bases, with 16 bases remaining between them. Germline V gene sequence: CDR1 DFQATT, CDR2 SNEGSKA (reference sequence). The CDR3 is 13 residues long. CDR3 residues: CSAPTEREYGYTF. CDR3 coding DNA: TGCAGTGCCCCGACAGAAAGGGAGTATGGCTACACCTTC.